One sample yielded the 19 T cell receptor beta chains listed below, sequenced in a study of Ad26.COV2.S vaccination and SARS-CoV-2 variants. Treatment denoted: roughly 19 received Ad26.COV2.S at low or high dose, single or two shots; roughly five received placebo; per-sample allocation not given. Sampling was performed 63 days after the first vaccine or placebo injection. Method: immunoSEQ multiplex PCR; TCRdb's copy keeps in-frame clones and lacks some. The sample records some 270,000 clones, around 90% being singletons. Sequences were derived from peripheral blood, sampled in a trial of Ad26.COV2.S vaccine versus placebo. Receptors were obtained from a person between 18 and 59 years old who received the Ad26.COV2.S COVID-19 vaccine or a placebo.

V gene TRBV6-2 or TRBV6-3 combines with J gene TRBJ1-1; D remains ambiguous. V lost 2 bases to trimming and J lost 0 bases, with 22 bases between them. The CDR3 totals 19 residues. Germline V CDR1 and CDR2: MNHEY, SVGEGT. For the CDR3, the DNA is TGTGCCAGCAGTTACGGTGGAACCAAACACCATCCCATGAACACTGAAGCTTTCTTT. Amino acid sequence: CASSYGGTKHHPMNTEAFF.

The J gene is TRBJ2-7, the V gene TRBV12-3 or TRBV12-4, with D hard to call. CDR3 length: 12 residues. The V and J ends lost 6 bases and 6 bases respectively, with 12 bases between them. CDR3 nucleotides: TGTGCCAGCAGCCACTGGGCGGCCGAGCAGTACTTC. It is translated as CASSHWAAEQYF.

This clone was observed a few times. The chain has TRBV7-9 and TRBJ1-6, with D perhaps matching TRBD1 (5 bases). The CDR3 runs 15 residues. V was pared by 5 bases and J by 7 bases, with 15 bases between. In germline, CDR1 is SEHNR, CDR2 FQNEAQ (reference sequence). CDR3 amino acids: CASSEPGLGNSPLHF. CDR3 coding DNA: TGTGCCAGCAGCGAACCGGGACTGGGGAATTCACCCCTCCACTTT.

The chain links TRBV19 to TRBJ2-2; 9 bases agree with TRBD2. This CDR3 spans 15 amino acids. With V trimmed by 0 bases and J by 6 bases, 2 bases remained unmatched. CDR1 LNHDA and CDR2 SQIVND come from the germline V gene (reference sequence). DNA of the CDR3: TGTGCCAGTAGTATAGATGCTAGCGGGGCCGGGGAGCTGTTTTTT. Translation gives CASSIDASGAGELFF.

There are a few counts of this clone. This rearrangement joins TRBV7-9 to TRBJ1-4; D is uncertain. V shed 8 bases and J shed 0 bases, with 7 bases lying between them. The CDR3 is 13 amino acids. Germline V gene lookup returns CDR1 SEHNR and CDR2 FQNEAQ (reference sequence). CDR3 loop: CASGLSTNEKLFF. In DNA, the CDR3 is TGTGCCAGCGGCCTCTCAACTAATGAAAAACTGTTTTTT. The full variable domain, completed using reference TRBV7-9 and TRBJ1-4, is DTGVSQNPRHKITKRGQNVTFRCDPISEHNRLYWYRQTLGQGPEFLTYFQNEAQLEKSRLLSDRFSAERPKGSFSTLEIQRTEQGDSAMYLCASGLSTNEKLFFGSGTQLSVL.

This chain uses TRBV13 with TRBJ1-4, with D unresolved. The V end lost 4 bases, the J end lost 8 bases, and 14 bases lay between the germline ends. The germline V gene has CDR1 PRHDT and CDR2 FYEKMQ (reference sequence). CDR3 size: 14 residues. DNA of the CDR3: TGTGCCAGCAGCTACCCCGGGGAACGGGAAAAACTGTTTTTT. As protein: CASSYPGEREKLFF.

The chain has TRBV6-2 or TRBV6-3 and TRBJ2-4; the D is unclear. The ends were cut back, 5 bases at V and 0 bases at J, with 14 bases in the middle. Germline CDR1 MNHEY, CDR2 SVGEGT. CDR3 length equals 16 residues. As DNA, the CDR3 is TGTGCCAGCAGTCATGACGACTGGGTAGCCAAAAACATTCAGTACTTC. It is translated as CASSHDDWVAKNIQYF.

The CDR3 coding sequence is TGTGCCAGTAGTACGGTCAGGGGATCGAAGGGCTACACCTTC. Translated: CASSTVRGSKGYTF. The chain carries TRBV19 and TRBJ1-2; a possible D gene is TRBD1 (6 bases). Looked up from germline, CDR1 is LNHDA and CDR2 is SQIVND (reference sequence). Trimming removed 4 bases from V and 8 bases from J, with 17 bases in between. There are 14 residues in the CDR3.

V is TRBV5-1 and J is TRBJ2-1; D is unresolved. Germline-derived CDR1 and CDR2 are SGHRS and YFSETQ. V lost 0 bases and J 7 bases, leaving 11 bases between the germline ends. There are 14 residues in the CDR3. CDR3 residues: CASSLDSLENEQFF. CDR3 sequence (DNA): TGCGCCAGCAGCTTGGATAGTCTAGAAAATGAGCAGTTCTTC.

The CDR3 protein is CASSLVVKETQYF. CDR3 sequence (DNA): TGTGCCAGCAGCTTAGTGGTTAAAGAGACCCAGTACTTC. The chain combines TRBV7-2 with TRBJ2-5; D remains unclear. Germline V lookup: CDR1 SGHTA, CDR2 FQGNSA. Trimming took 1 base from V and 3 from J, leaving 6 bases between them. The CDR3 sequence is 13 residues long.

The rearrangement links TRBV6-5 to TRBJ1-1; 11 bases agree with TRBD1. V lost 4 bases to trimming and J lost 7 bases; unmatched junction nucleotides: 8. The length of the CDR3 is 15 residues. Germline-derived CDR1 and CDR2 are MNHEY and SVGAGI. CDR3: CASSSPGDRGFEAFF. CDR3 DNA: TGTGCCAGCAGTTCCCCTGGGGACAGGGGGTTTGAAGCTTTCTTT.

The J gene is TRBJ1-1, the V gene TRBV4-3; D is undetermined. This CDR3 contains 16 residues. Trimming took off 0 bases at V and 3 bases at J, with 14 bases between the two ends. Germline values: CDR1 LGHNA, CDR2 YSLEER. CDR3 in amino acids: CASSQERLPLDTEAFF. CDR3 coding DNA: TGCGCCAGCAGCCAAGAGAGGCTCCCCTTGGACACTGAAGCTTTCTTT.

V gene TRBV6-2 or TRBV6-3 combines with J gene TRBJ2-7; D is unresolved. Germline V gives CDR1 MNHEY, CDR2 SVGEGT. The CDR3 totals 13 residues. V was pared by 2 bases and J by 3 bases, with 8 bases between. The CDR3 sequence: CASSYGVGYEQYV. The CDR3 DNA reads TGTGCCAGCAGTTACGGGGTTGGCTACGAGCAGTACGTC.

V and J are TRBV18 and TRBJ2-2, with 10 bases matching TRBD1. V was pared by 2 bases and J by 5 bases, with 8 bases of the junction left unmatched. Germline lookup yields CDR1 KGHSH and CDR2 LQKENI. The CDR3 runs 17 residues. CDR3 region: CASSPSTGGGKTGELFF. CDR3 bases: TGTGCCAGCTCACCATCGACAGGGGGCGGAAAAACCGGGGAGCTGTTTTTT.

The chain employs TRBV19 and TRBJ1-2; D may be TRBD1 (5 bases). The CDR3 totals 12 residues. Germline values: CDR1 LNHDA, CDR2 SQIVND (reference sequence). Trimming shortened V by 5 bases and J by 4 bases, and 8 bases separated the two germline ends. CDR3 bases: TGTGCCAGTAGTGACAGATCCTATGGCTACACCTTC. Protein: CASSDRSYGYTF.

The gene calls are TRBV5-5 and TRBJ2-3; TRBD2 agrees at 7 bases. Germline CDR1 reads SGHKS; CDR2 reads YYEKEE (reference sequence). The CDR3 runs 15 residues. Losses at the gene ends were 4 bases for V and 0 bases for J; bases not matched to a gene: 5. CDR3 DNA: TGTGCCAGCAGCACCACTAGCGTGAGCACAGATACGCAGTATTTT. Protein: CASSTTSVSTDTQYF.

The CDR3 sequence is CASSLRTGYEKLFF. CDR3 in DNA: TGTGCCAGTAGTTTGAGGACAGGGTACGAAAAACTGTTTTTT. The chain recombines TRBV19 with TRBJ1-4; TRBD1 agrees at 8 bases. The CDR3 loop spans 14 amino acids. CDR1 is LNHDA, CDR2 SQIVND, per germline (reference sequence). V lost 5 bases to trimming and J lost 8 bases; unmatched junction nucleotides: 7.

This chain joins TRBV7-2 and TRBJ2-2; D possibly corresponds to TRBD1 (6 bases). Germline V lookup: CDR1 SGHTA, CDR2 FQGNSA. The CDR3 runs to 13 residues. V was shortened by 6 bases and J by 6 bases, with 11 bases between the two germline ends. The CDR3 loop reads CASRAGASGELFF. In nucleotides, the CDR3 is TGTGCCAGCAGGGCAGGGGCATCCGGGGAGCTGTTTTTT.

V is TRBV29-1 and J is TRBJ2-2; 8 nucleotides line up with TRBD2. Germline V gene sequence: CDR1 SQVTM, CDR2 ANQGSEA. The J segment lost 5 bases and the V segment lost 6 bases, leaving 11 bases of the junction unmatched. The CDR3 totals 15 residues. CDR3 amino acids: CSVKLPGLETGELFF. CDR3 DNA: TGCAGCGTCAAACTCCCGGGACTAGAAACCGGGGAGCTGTTTTTT.